This T cell receptor beta chain appears in the sequencing data of a study of blood T cells in healthy people across ages. The sample holds one count of this clonotype. CDR1 and CDR2 (germline): LGHDT, YNNKEL (reference sequence). Trimming removed 4 bases from V and 2 bases from J, with 11 bases in between. The CDR3 spans 14 residues. With a J-beta primer mix and a sample-barcoded 5' primer, a second PCR ran 7 to 11 cycles. TCRdb reprocessed the 5' RACE reads with MiXCR, giving one entry per CDR3 protein. The table lists approximately 1,000,000 distinct CDR3 sequences, 40% to 55% of them singletons. The J gene is TRBJ2-5, the V gene TRBV3-1; the D is unclear. This clonotype was obtained from an older woman in good health. The sample comprised blood. CDR3 amino acids: CASSLTMRQETQYF. CDR3 nucleotides: TGTGCCAGCAGCCTAACTATGAGGCAAGAGACCCAGTACTTC.